Reported below is one TCR beta chain. Its target is not known. With 5 bases clipped from V and 2 bases from J, the junction kept 9 bases outside the gene matches. Looked up from germline, CDR1 is SGHAT and CDR2 is FQNNGV. The CDR3 runs to 15 residues. This entry comes from a study of T cells in narcolepsy. Study results and caveats: Healthy controls reportedly lacked the autoreactive clonotypes serially found in patients' blood. HCRT-specific and TRIB2-specific autoreactive clonotypes appeared among same-patient CSF and blood CD4+ clonotypes.

Assay: immunoSEQ multiplex PCR; the TCRdb copy retains only in-frame clones and omits some. The data hold 20,000 to 25,000 clones, with 65% to 90% observed a single time. The material sequenced was memory (CD45RA-) CD4+ T cells from blood. This receptor was obtained from a human donor in good health. This sequence joins TRBV11-2 and TRBJ2-7, with 7 bases that match TRBD2. The CDR3 DNA reads as TGTGCCAGCAGCCGCACCACAGCGGGAACCTACGAGCAGTACTTC. It yields the protein CASSRTTAGTYEQYF.